The present entry profiles one TCR beta chain with its context. Its antigen is still unknown. Qualities for individual bases were not recorded, and no much larger clone is one base off. The source of the sample is a study of blood T cell repertoires in COVID-19 (dated by TCRdb to about 2020). Describing the broader study: Collaborator samples came from the United States, Italy and Spain and covered acute and convalescent phases of COVID-19. Where available, HLA class I and class II types were taken from metadata supplied by the sample provider and were not determined by assay-based typing. The prospective study material was composed of cDNA or gDNA derived from T cells, B-cell-depleted T cells, or PBMCs. The repertoires were released in a freely available public database intended as a resource for research on the immune response to SARS-CoV-2. Subjects who had been exposed to COVID-19, were actively infected with it, or had recovered from it provided the deeply sampled blood TCRbeta repertoires that made up the dataset. The samples were drawn from two sources: the first 160 participants of the ongoing ImmuneRACE study, and 1,000 to 1,500 subjects contributed by 6 global collaborators. The sample metadata nearly always contained a de-identified subject ID, COVID-19 status, age in years and sex.

The CDR3 runs 13 residues from the cysteine to the phenylalanine. Only CDR3 DNA is held: 39 bases, read in frame from base 1. Trimming removed 2 bases from V and 7 bases from J, leaving 13 bases between the germline ends. CDR1 is given as SGHRS and CDR2 as YFSETQ, both from the germline V gene. The investigation overall reported the following: Clinical and demographic metadata were provided uncurated, with the amount varying by source and participant.

Each collaborating institution followed its own protocols to collect whole blood in K2EDTA tubes. For TCRbeta analysis, collaborators shipped samples in one of three forms: frozen whole blood, isolated PBMCs, or DNA extracted from either of those sample types. TCRbeta CDR3 regions were amplified from genomic DNA using the immunoSEQ Assay, a bias-controlled multiplex PCR. As for the original processing: Nucleated cell counts per sample were estimated from amplification of reference gene primers within the assay. To quantify the absolute abundance of each unique TCRbeta CDR3 rearrangement, sequence reads were collapsed and filtered. For each sample, productive Simpson clonality was calculated as the square root of Simpson's diversity index over productive rearrangements. TCRdb holds this immuneACCESS table with in-frame rearrangements only. Some clones are missing; in checked studies, unresolved V genes explain under half, and the rest has no known cause. From that table come the V and J calls and clone size; the DNA was used to work out D and trimming. The sample includes tens of thousands of clones, with 85% to 90% observed a single time. Around 4.1% of the sample is taken by the ten largest.

The chain is made from TRBV5-1 and TRBJ2-7; the D region possibly corresponds to TRBD2 (6 bases align). This receptor was taken from a man aged 60-69 years with acute or convalescent COVID-19. Specimen: peripheral blood. The CDR3 protein: CASSFGTGEEQYF. In nucleotides, the sequence is TGCGCCAGCAGCTTCGGGACGGGGGAAGAGCAGTACTTC.